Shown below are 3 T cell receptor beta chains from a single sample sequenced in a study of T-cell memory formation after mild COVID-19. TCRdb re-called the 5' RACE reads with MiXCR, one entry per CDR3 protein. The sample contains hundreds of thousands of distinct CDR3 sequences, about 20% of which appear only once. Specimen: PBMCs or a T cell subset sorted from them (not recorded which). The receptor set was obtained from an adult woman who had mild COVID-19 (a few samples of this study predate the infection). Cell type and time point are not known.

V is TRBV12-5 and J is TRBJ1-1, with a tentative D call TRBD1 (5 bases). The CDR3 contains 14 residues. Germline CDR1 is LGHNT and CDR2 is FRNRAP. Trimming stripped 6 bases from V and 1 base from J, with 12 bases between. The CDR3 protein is CASGAGLRNTEAFF. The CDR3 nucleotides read TGTGCTAGTGGAGCGGGACTCAGGAACACTGAAGCTTTCTTT.

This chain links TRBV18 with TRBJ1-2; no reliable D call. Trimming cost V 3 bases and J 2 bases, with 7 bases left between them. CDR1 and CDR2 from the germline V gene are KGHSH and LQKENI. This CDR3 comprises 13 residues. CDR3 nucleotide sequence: TGTGCCAGCTCACCGGAGGTCAACTATGGCTACACCTTC. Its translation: CASSPEVNYGYTF.

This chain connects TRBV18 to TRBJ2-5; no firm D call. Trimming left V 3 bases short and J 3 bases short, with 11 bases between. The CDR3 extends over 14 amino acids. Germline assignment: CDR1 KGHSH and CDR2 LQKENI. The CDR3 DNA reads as TGTGCCAGCTCACCGGAGATCGGCGAAGAGACCCAGTACTTC. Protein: CASSPEIGEETQYF.